These 19 T cell receptor beta chains originate from one sample sequenced in a study of T cell responses to AZD1222 COVID-19 vaccine. Libraries were prepared by immunoSEQ multiplex PCR; TCRdb keeps only in-frame clonotypes and omits some of them. This sample carries 150,000 to 200,000 clones, around 88% of them seen once, and the ten largest clones take around a tenth. Sequencing used peripheral blood, obtained 28 days after the second AZD1222 dose. The receptors shown here come from an adult who received the AZD1222 COVID-19 vaccine.

The chain combines TRBV16 with TRBJ2-3; D is undetermined. Germline V CDR1 and CDR2: KGHSY, FQNENV. Trimming removed 1 base at V and 2 bases at J, with 13 bases between. The CDR3 extends over 16 amino acids. The DNA for the CDR3 is TGTGCCAGCAGCCAATTTGGCGGTCCTTCCACAGATACGCAGTATTTT. Its protein is CASSQFGGPSTDTQYF.

J is TRBJ2-2 and V is TRBV7-9; 9 bases agree with TRBD2. CDR3 length: 15 amino acids. The junction had 6 bases not matched to a gene; V was cut back by 2 bases and J by 8 bases. Germline loops: CDR1 SEHNR, CDR2 FQNEAQ (reference sequence). CDR3 nucleotide sequence: TGTGCCAGCAGCTTAAGCGGGGGGCCTCGAGGGGAGCTGTTTTTT. Translating gives CASSLSGGPRGELFF.

This clone appeared a single time. The chain joins TRBV6-5 to TRBJ1-5; 8 bases are a match to TRBD1. Losses at the gene ends were 1 base for V and 5 bases for J; bases not matched to a gene: 4. The CDR3 totals 15 residues. Germline-derived CDR1 and CDR2 are MNHEY and SVGAGI. CDR3 residues: CASSYLGRGHQPQHF. CDR3 nucleotides: TGTGCCAGCAGTTACTTGGGCAGGGGGCATCAGCCCCAGCATTTT.

The chain uses TRBV6-2 or TRBV6-3 and TRBJ2-2, with no clear D. The CDR3 covers 14 residues. V gave up 0 bases and J gave up 1 base, with 3 bases separating them. Germline CDR1 and CDR2: MNHEY and SVGEGT. As DNA, the CDR3 is TGTGCCAGCAGTTACTCCAGGAACACCGGGGAGCTGTTTTTT. This translates into CASSYSRNTGELFF.

The gene calls are TRBV18 and TRBJ1-1; D possibly corresponds to TRBD1 (5 bases). Germline values: CDR1 KGHSH, CDR2 LQKENI. Trimming cost V 3 bases and J 3 bases, with 14 bases left between them. The CDR3 spans 15 residues. Written as DNA, the CDR3 is TGTGCCAGCTCACCGGACGGGGGTCGGCACACTGAAGCTTTCTTT. This encodes CASSPDGGRHTEAFF.

V usage is TRBV6-5 and J usage is TRBJ2-7, with D possibly being TRBD1 or TRBD2 (5 bases each). CDR3 size: 14 residues. Trimming pared 6 bases from V and 6 bases from J, leaving 18 bases between. From germline, CDR1 is MNHEY and CDR2 SVGAGI. The DNA of the CDR3 is TGTGCCAGCAGCTTGGGGGTAGCGCGGACCGAGCAGTACTTC. It is translated as CASSLGVARTEQYF.

This chain joins TRBV6-2 or TRBV6-3 and TRBJ1-5; TRBD1 matches at 8 bases. CDR3 length: 18 amino acids. The germline V gene has CDR1 MNHEY and CDR2 SVGEGT. With 0 bases clipped from V and 9 bases from J, the junction kept 16 bases outside the gene matches. CDR3 coding DNA: TGTGCCAGCAGTTACTCGCCCCCCGGGACAGGCGATTTTACGCCCCAGCATTTT. The encoded protein is CASSYSPPGTGDFTPQHF.

The chain employs TRBV19 and TRBJ1-1; D gene uncertain. This CDR3 is built from 15 residues. The V end lost 6 bases, the J end lost 3 bases, and 17 bases lay between the germline ends. Per germline, CDR1 LNHDA and CDR2 SQIVND (reference sequence). The CDR3 region has the DNA TGTGCCAGTAGCCCACAACGCGGTAGGGACACTGAAGCTTTCTTT. Translating gives CASSPQRGRDTEAFF.

The table lists this clone with a few counts. The genes are TRBV7-6 and TRBJ1-3, with 10 bases identical to TRBD1. CDR1 and CDR2 (germline): SGHVS, FNYEAQ. The length of the CDR3 is 17 residues. Germline trimming cut 5 bases from V and 2 bases from J; bases unmatched to any gene: 9. In DNA, the CDR3 is TGTGCCAGCAGCAACCCGGGACAGGGGTCCGCTGGAAACACCATATATTTT. Translating gives CASSNPGQGSAGNTIYF. The full variable domain, completed using reference TRBV7-6 and TRBJ1-3, is GAGVSQSPRYKVTKRGQDVALRCDPISGHVSLYWYRQALGQGPEFLTYFNYEAQQDKSGLPNDRFSAERPEGSISTLTIQRTEQRDSAMYRCASSNPGQGSAGNTIYFGEGSWLTVV.

This chain links TRBV30 with TRBJ2-2; 7 bases match TRBD1. The V segment lost 4 bases and the J segment 6 bases; nucleotides outside the gene matches: 2. Germline CDR1 reads GTSNPN; CDR2 reads SVGIG (reference sequence). The CDR3 is 12 residues long. The CDR3 DNA reads TGTGCCTGGATTCAGGGGGCCGGGGAGCTGTTTTTT. Protein: CAWIQGAGELFF.

The genes are TRBV5-1 and TRBJ1-3; D is ambiguous. The germline V gene encodes CDR1 SGHRS and CDR2 YFSETQ. The CDR3 totals 15 residues. Trimming removed 0 bases from V and 0 bases from J, with 7 bases in between. CDR3 in DNA: TGCGCCAGCAGCTTGGATTCGGGCTCTGGAAACACCATATATTTT. This translates into CASSLDSGSGNTIYF.

This clone showed up many times. CDR3 sequence: CASSAFRQGPTEAFF. Written as DNA, the CDR3 is TGTGCCAGCAGCGCGTTCCGACAGGGCCCCACTGAAGCTTTCTTT. The chain is built from TRBV9 and TRBJ1-1; 7 nucleotides align to TRBD1. There are 15 residues in the CDR3. Germline trimming cut 3 bases from V and 4 bases from J; bases unmatched to any gene: 9. Germline V gene lookup returns CDR1 SGDLS and CDR2 YYNGEE. Together with reference TRBV9 and TRBJ1-1, the CDR3 gives the full variable domain: DSGVTQTPKHLITATGQRVTLRCSPRSGDLSVYWYQQSLDQGLQFLIQYYNGEERAKGNILERFSAQQFPDLHSELNLSSLELGDSALYFCASSAFRQGPTEAFFGQGTRLTVV.

CDR3 nucleotide sequence: TGCAGCGTTGACCGGGTCAATGAGCAGTTCTTC. As protein: CSVDRVNEQFF. This chain connects TRBV29-1 to TRBJ2-1; D uncertain. The ends were cut back, 3 bases at V and 6 bases at J, with 6 bases in the middle. This CDR3 spans 11 amino acids. The germline V gene has CDR1 SQVTM and CDR2 ANQGSEA.

This chain joins TRBV5-4 and TRBJ2-2; TRBD2 agrees at 7 bases. V lost 0 bases and J lost 6; bases outside the gene matches: 5. The CDR3 has 15 amino acids. Germline CDR1 and CDR2: SGHNT and YYREEE (reference sequence). CDR3 protein: CASSLAGGLAGELFF. Written as DNA, the CDR3 is TGTGCCAGCAGCTTGGCGGGGGGTCTCGCCGGGGAGCTGTTTTTT.

The chain links TRBV7-8 to TRBJ1-3, with D possibly being TRBD1 (6 bases). Germline CDR1 is SGHVS and CDR2 is FQNEAQ. The CDR3 runs to 15 residues. Trimming pared 5 bases from V and 4 bases from J, leaving 15 bases between. The CDR3 reads CASSTVGGPGNTIYF. The DNA for the CDR3 is TGTGCCAGCAGCACCGTGGGGGGGCCGGGAAACACCATATATTTT.

The chain links TRBV3-1 (or the pseudogene TRBV3-2) to TRBJ1-4, with a possible D match to TRBD1 (5 bases). The V end lost 0 bases, the J end lost 4 bases, and 12 bases lay between the germline ends. Germline CDR1 and CDR2: LGHDT and YNNKEL (reference sequence). CDR3 length equals 16 residues. The CDR3 protein is CASSQDGQGFNEKLFF. DNA of the CDR3: TGTGCCAGCAGCCAAGATGGCCAGGGCTTTAATGAAAAACTGTTTTTT.

The chain joins TRBV19 to TRBJ2-7, with 7 bases aligning to TRBD1. The CDR3 runs to 13 residues. V was pared by 3 bases and J by 6 bases, with 5 bases of the junction left unmatched. Germline V gives CDR1 LNHDA, CDR2 SQIVND (reference sequence). The DNA of the CDR3 is TGTGCCAGTAGTATTGTAGGGGGCGGCGAGCAGTACTTC. This codes for CASSIVGGGEQYF.

This sequence joins TRBV19 and TRBJ1-1, with D possibly matching TRBD1 (5 bases). Between the trimmed V and J ends, which lost 6 bases and 1 base, there was a span of 12 bases. The germline CDR1 and CDR2 sequences are LNHDA and SQIVND (reference sequence). This CDR3 is built from 14 residues. The CDR3 protein is CASRDPRGNTEAFF. Here the CDR3 DNA reads TGTGCCAGTAGGGACCCAAGGGGGAACACTGAAGCTTTCTTT.

In nucleotides, the CDR3 is TGTGCCAGCAGCGTCGGGACAGGGGGCTCTCAGCCCCAGCATTTT. Translated, it gives CASSVGTGGSQPQHF. The chain employs TRBV6-5 and TRBJ1-5; TRBD1 matches 12 bases. V trimming: 6 bases; J trimming: 6 bases; junction bases outside the gene matches: 6. Germline CDR1 reads MNHEY; CDR2 reads SVGAGI. The CDR3 covers 15 residues.